The T cell receptor beta chain under discussion was sequenced for a study of cytomegalovirus exposure and HLA in healthy donors. Study outcomes and limitations: The authors assumed roughly uniform sequencing depth across donors for presence/absence analyses.

In the PCR, 60 Vbeta and 13 Jbeta primers were used. Assay: immunoSEQ multiplex PCR; the TCRdb copy retains only in-frame clones and omits some. The data show 100,000 or so clones, approximately 80% seen once. To note about this clone: Its cognate antigen is unknown. A junction end diverges from the germline sequence, so it may reflect a read error.

This clonotype was obtained from a female donor in good health and CMV-seropositive. Sequences were obtained from PBMCs.

The DNA of the CDR3 is TGTTCCAGCAGCTTAATTTTGTCCCCAGGGGCATACGAGCAGTACTTC. It encodes CSSSLILSPGAYEQYF. V is TRBV7-9 and J is TRBJ2-7; the D gene is possibly TRBD1 (6 bases). The length of the CDR3 is 16 residues. CDR1 is SEHNR and CDR2 is FQNEAQ in the germline V gene (reference sequence). The whole variable domain, remainder taken from reference TRBV7-9 and TRBJ2-7, is DTGVSQNPRHKITKRGQNVTFRCDPISEHNRLYWYRQTLGQGPEFLTYFQNEAQLEKSRLLSDRFSAERPKGSFSTLEIQRTEQGDSAMYLCSSSLILSPGAYEQYFGPGTRLTVT.